These 32 T cell receptor beta chains were all obtained from the same sample, sequenced in a study of shared clonotypes between healthy human individuals. Using immunoSEQ multiplex PCR, the repertoire was profiled, and TCRdb retains in-frame clones only, with some absent. This sample yields under 1,100,000 clones, of which approximately 78% are seen a single time; more than 0.55% belongs to the top ten. The sequencing input was memory CD4+ T cells from PBMCs. The subset is: CD45RA-negative fraction. The receptors derive from a man aged 18 to 29 in good health. Some clones in this sample may be carry-over from other donors' samples.

This clone has just one count. CDR3 sequence (DNA): TGCGCCAGCAGCTTGGCCATAATCCGACCAGGGTGGCGGGAGACCTCCTACGAGCAGTACTTC. This sequence encodes CASSLAIIRPGWRETSYEQYF. V is TRBV5-1 and J is TRBJ2-7; 7 bases map to TRBD2. Germline lookup yields CDR1 SGHRS and CDR2 YFSETQ. The ends lost 0 bases at V and 0 bases at J; junction bases unmatched: 21. The CDR3 runs 21 residues.

The V call is TRBV6-6, the J call TRBJ2-7; D could derive from TRBD1 or TRBD2 (6 bases each). Deletions cut 4 bases from V and 2 bases from J, with 15 bases between. Germline values: CDR1 MNHNY, CDR2 SVGAGI (reference sequence). The CDR3 covers 15 residues. The CDR3 loop reads CASSSQGGGPYEQYF. The CDR3 DNA reads as TGTGCCAGCAGTTCCCAAGGAGGGGGGCCCTACGAGCAGTACTTC.

The V call is TRBV27, the J call TRBJ2-7, with D perhaps being TRBD1 or TRBD2 (5 bases each). Germline V gives CDR1 MNHEY, CDR2 SMNVEV (reference sequence). The CDR3 spans 14 residues. The V end lost 4 bases, the J end lost 5 bases, and 15 bases lay between the germline ends. CDR3 DNA: TGTGCCAGCAGTTCACTAGGGGAACACCACGAGCAGTACTTC. This sequence encodes CASSSLGEHHEQYF.

This chain uses TRBV2 with TRBJ2-1, with a tentative D call TRBD2 (5 bases). The V end lost 6 bases, the J end lost 2 bases, and 20 bases lay between the germline ends. The CDR3 length is 17 residues. Germline CDR1 reads SNHLY; CDR2 reads FYNNEI. The DNA of the CDR3 is TGTGCCAGCAGCCTAATTGCAACGGGGATAACCTACAATGAGCAGTTCTTC. Its translation: CASSLIATGITYNEQFF. Based on the CDR3 plus reference TRBV2 and TRBJ2-1, the full variable domain is EPEVTQTPSHQVTQMGQEVILRCVPISNHLYFYWYRQILGQKVEFLVSFYNNEISEKSEIFDDQFSVERPDGSNFTLKIRSTKLEDSAMYFCASSLIATGITYNEQFFGPGTRLTVL.

V is TRBV7-2 and J is TRBJ2-1; tentative D call: TRBD2 (6 bases). Germline V lookup: CDR1 SGHTA, CDR2 FQGNSA. Between the trimmed V and J ends, which lost 5 bases and 0 bases, there was a span of 14 bases. The CDR3 has 16 amino acids. The CDR3 reads CASSLRAGPSYNEQFF. The DNA for the CDR3 is TGTGCCAGCAGCCTACGAGCGGGCCCCTCCTACAATGAGCAGTTCTTC.

This clone has a handful of counts. The gene calls are TRBV5-4 and TRBJ1-2; 8 bases are a match to TRBD1. V lost 0 bases, J lost 8 bases, and 12 bases stayed unmatched. Germline CDR1 reads SGHNT; CDR2 reads YYREEE (reference sequence). The CDR3 has 16 amino acids. The CDR3 protein is CASSLGAPGQGEGYTF. DNA of the CDR3: TGTGCCAGCAGCTTGGGGGCCCCTGGACAGGGTGAGGGCTACACCTTC.

The rearrangement joins TRBV9 to TRBJ2-3, with a weak D call TRBD2 (5 bases). V was clipped by 0 bases and J by 1 base, with 15 bases between them. Germline-derived CDR1 and CDR2 are SGDLS and YYNGEE. The CDR3 loop spans 17 amino acids. CDR3 sequence: CASSVVLGNGGTDTQYF. CDR3 bases: TGTGCCAGCAGCGTAGTTTTGGGCAACGGGGGCACAGATACGCAGTATTTT.

The V gene is TRBV5-1, the J gene TRBJ2-5; D is ambiguous. Germline values: CDR1 SGHRS, CDR2 YFSETQ. CDR3 length: 12 residues. Between the trimmed V and J ends, which lost 2 bases and 5 bases, there was a span of 7 bases. CDR3 DNA sequence: TGCGCCAGCAGCTTTTCTCATGAGACCCAGTACTTC. Its translation is CASSFSHETQYF.

The gene calls are TRBV6-1 and TRBJ2-7; perhaps TRBD1 as D (6 bases). The germline CDR1 and CDR2 sequences are MNHNS and SASEGT. The germline V and J ends were trimmed by 7 bases and 6 bases, with 13 bases remaining between them. This CDR3 is 12 amino acids long. This CDR3 is CASTYREAEQYF. Here the CDR3 DNA reads TGTGCCAGCACCTACAGGGAAGCCGAGCAGTACTTC.

There are many counts of this clone. The chain carries TRBV7-5 and TRBJ2-7; the D call TRBD1 from the table was never checked on the DNA. TRBV7-5 is flagged as a pseudogene. The CDR3 sequence is 17 residues long. DNA for the CDR3: TGTGCCAGAAGCTTTGGCGACAGGGTCCCGTTCTCCTACGAGCAGTACTTC. This sequence encodes CARSFGDRVPFSYEQYF.

The rearrangement joins TRBV6-5 to TRBJ1-1; TRBD1 aligns across 8 bases. CDR1 is MNHEY, CDR2 SVGAGI, per germline. V gave up 4 bases and J gave up 11 bases; unmatched junction bases: 6. The CDR3 loop spans 12 amino acids. The CDR3: CASSWAGGRAFF. CDR3 in DNA: TGTGCCAGCAGTTGGGCAGGGGGCAGGGCTTTCTTT.

The V call is TRBV5-1, the J call TRBJ2-3; tentatively, D is TRBD2 (5 bases). Between the trimmed V and J ends, which lost 9 bases and 2 bases, there was a span of 16 bases. The CDR3 has 14 amino acids. CDR1 SGHRS and CDR2 YFSETQ come from the germline V gene. CDR3 nucleotide sequence: TGCGCCAACTACGGGATGGGGTACACAGATACGCAGTATTTT. Its translation: CANYGMGYTDTQYF.

This clone was seen just once. This sequence joins TRBV27 and TRBJ1-2, with a possible D match to TRBD1 (5 bases). This CDR3 contains 14 residues. CDR1 and CDR2 (germline): MNHEY, SMNVEV (reference sequence). V was cut by 3 bases and J by 2 bases, with 10 bases left in between. DNA of the CDR3: TGTGCCAGCAGTTTCGGGGGAGCGAACTATGGCTACACCTTC. Translation: CASSFGGANYGYTF.

The chain links TRBV2 to TRBJ2-2, with 7 positions matching TRBD2. This CDR3 contains 15 residues. J lost 0 bases, V lost 5 bases, and 3 bases had no gene match. Germline CDR1 is SNHLY and CDR2 is FYNNEI. The CDR3 is CASSNGLANTGELFF. The CDR3, as DNA: TGTGCCAGCAGTAACGGACTAGCGAACACCGGGGAGCTGTTTTTT.

The chain joins TRBV15 to TRBJ2-6; 7 nucleotides agree with TRBD2. J was trimmed by 1 base and V by 5 bases; bases with no gene match: 8. The CDR3 is 17 amino acids. Germline CDR1 and CDR2: LNHNV and YYDKDF (reference sequence). The CDR3, as DNA: TGTGCCACCAGCCGCATGGGAGGGCCATCTGGGGCCAACGTCCTGACTTTC. It translates to CATSRMGGPSGANVLTF.

The rearrangement joins TRBV9 to TRBJ1-4, with a tentative D call TRBD1 (6 bases). Trimming stripped 2 bases from V and 4 bases from J, with 18 bases between. CDR3 length: 17 amino acids. Per the germline V gene, CDR1 is SGDLS and CDR2 is YYNGEE. CDR3 nucleotide sequence: TGTGCCAGCAGCGTCTCCAACCGGGGACAACTTAATGAAAAACTGTTTTTT. Translation gives CASSVSNRGQLNEKLFF. The full variable domain, its missing parts supplied by reference TRBV9 and TRBJ1-4, is DSGVTQTPKHLITATGQRVTLRCSPRSGDLSVYWYQQSLDQGLQFLIQYYNGEERAKGNILERFSAQQFPDLHSELNLSSLELGDSALYFCASSVSNRGQLNEKLFFGSGTQLSVL.

This chain links TRBV7-9 with TRBJ2-1; 8 bases agree with TRBD2. V was clipped by 5 bases and J by 3 bases; unmatched bases: 12. Germline loops: CDR1 SEHNR, CDR2 FQNEAQ (reference sequence). This CDR3 region has 17 residues. The CDR3 region is CASSQPSAGLVYNEQFF. In DNA form, the CDR3 reads TGTGCCAGCAGCCAGCCCTCAGCGGGACTAGTCTACAATGAGCAGTTCTTC.

This chain connects TRBV28 to TRBJ1-1; the D gene is possibly TRBD1 (5 bases). V lost 6 bases and J lost 0, with 11 bases in between. The CDR3 runs 14 residues. Germline V CDR1 and CDR2: MDHEN, SYDVKM. DNA of the CDR3: TGTGCCAGCAGCCAGAGACAGATGAACACTGAAGCTTTCTTT. This sequence encodes CASSQRQMNTEAFF. The entire variable domain, with the rest obtained from reference TRBV28 and TRBJ1-1, is as follows: DVKVTQSSRYLVKRTGEKVFLECVQDMDHENMFWYRQDPGLGLRLIYFSYDVKMKEKGDIPEGYSVSREKKERFSLILESASTNQTSMYLCASSQRQMNTEAFFGQGTRLTVV.

This sequence joins TRBV7-6 and TRBJ2-7, with a possible D match to TRBD1 (6 bases). The germline V and J ends were trimmed by 1 base and 2 bases, with 15 bases remaining between them. In germline, CDR1 is SGHVS, CDR2 FNYEAQ. The CDR3 length is 16 residues. This CDR3 is CASSLGAKTGAYEQYF. CDR3 DNA sequence: TGTGCCAGCAGCTTAGGAGCGAAGACAGGTGCCTACGAGCAGTACTTC.

This sequence joins TRBV7-2 and TRBJ1-3; D is undetermined. The germline V gene has CDR1 SGHTA and CDR2 FQGNSA. V lost 3 bases and J lost 0, with 12 bases in between. The CDR3 length is 16 residues. The CDR3 region is CASSLAGPRSGNTIYF. The CDR3 DNA follows: TGTGCCAGCAGCTTGGCAGGCCCCCGCTCTGGAAACACCATATATTTT.

DNA for the CDR3: TGTGCCATCACAGACTCATGGACCGATGAGCAGTTCTTC. It specifies CAITDSWTDEQFF. The V and J genes are TRBV10-3 and TRBJ2-1; D unclear. The germline V gene encodes CDR1 ENHRY and CDR2 SYGVKD. V lost 7 bases, J lost 8 bases, and 15 bases lay in between. The CDR3 length is 13 residues.

A single count supports this clone. The chain recombines TRBV9 with TRBJ2-5, with a possible D match to TRBD2 (6 bases). The germline CDR1 and CDR2 sequences are SGDLS and YYNGEE. The length of the CDR3 is 14 residues. The ends were cut back, 4 bases at V and 4 bases at J, with 14 bases in the middle. CDR3 sequence (DNA): TGTGCCAGCAGCCCCGTGGTTAGCGGAGAGACCCAGTACTTC. This gives the protein CASSPVVSGETQYF.

The chain is built from TRBV2 and TRBJ2-3; D ambiguous. This CDR3 contains 15 residues. The germline CDR1 and CDR2 sequences are SNHLY and FYNNEI. Trimming took 6 bases from V and 1 from J, leaving 14 bases between them. The CDR3 spells CASRRRRDGTDTQYF. CDR3 nucleotides: TGTGCCAGCAGACGACGGCGCGATGGCACAGATACGCAGTATTTT.

A note on this clone: This may arise from a read error, as a much more abundant clone is one base away. The gene calls are TRBV28 and TRBJ2-7; D unresolved. CDR3 size: 10 residues. V lost 5 bases and J lost 4, with 3 bases in between. Germline-derived CDR1 and CDR2 are MDHEN and SYDVKM. The CDR3 DNA follows: TGTGCCAGCAGTGCATACGAGCAGTACTTC. Translated: CASSAYEQYF. The complete variable domain, with remaining parts taken from reference TRBV28 and TRBJ2-7, reads DVKVTQSSRYLVKRTGEKVFLECVQDMDHENMFWYRQDPGLGLRLIYFSYDVKMKEKGDIPEGYSVSREKKERFSLILESASTNQTSMYLCASSAYEQYFGPGTRLTVT.

J is TRBJ2-7 and V is TRBV19, with TRBD1 as a possible D gene (6 bases). The CDR3 loop spans 15 amino acids. The V end was cut by 6 bases, the J end by 2 bases, with 17 bases between. Per the germline V gene, CDR1 is LNHDA and CDR2 is SQIVND (reference sequence). CDR3: CASSKGGVGTYEQYF. The CDR3 DNA sequence: TGTGCCAGTAGCAAAGGGGGAGTGGGGACCTACGAGCAGTACTTC.

The chain has TRBV9 and TRBJ2-1; 14 nucleotides align to TRBD2. CDR3 size: 20 residues. Trimming at V came to 4 bases and at J to 3 bases, leaving 15 bases not matched to a gene. From germline, CDR1 is SGDLS and CDR2 YYNGEE. DNA for the CDR3: TGTGCCAGCAGCCCACCCCGGAGACTAGCGGGAGGGAGCTTCTACAATGAGCAGTTCTTC. It specifies CASSPPRRLAGGSFYNEQFF.

This chain links TRBV6-6 with TRBJ1-5; no clear D. Germline CDR1 and CDR2: MNHNY and SVGAGI (reference sequence). The length of the CDR3 is 13 residues. V gave up 11 bases and J gave up 1 base, with 12 bases separating them. The DNA for the CDR3 is TGTGCCGCTGGGCGGGTGAGCAATCAGCCCCAGCATTTT. As protein: CAAGRVSNQPQHF.

The gene calls are TRBV28 and TRBJ2-7, with D possibly TRBD1 on 5 matching bases. Germline V gene data show CDR1 as MDHEN and CDR2 as SYDVKM. The CDR3 is 14 amino acids. The V end lost 5 bases, the J end lost 2 bases, and 13 bases lay between the germline ends. The CDR3: CASSLGAGAYEQYF. The CDR3 bases are TGTGCCAGCAGTCTAGGGGCAGGCGCCTACGAGCAGTACTTC.

The CDR3 DNA sequence: TGCGCCAGCAGCGATGCAGGATCCGGGGGGTGGTACAATGAGCAGTTCTTC. It codes for CASSDAGSGGWYNEQFF. The V call is TRBV4-1, the J call TRBJ2-1, with 7 bases identical to TRBD2. V lost 5 bases and J lost 4; bases outside the gene matches: 14. The germline gives CDR1 MGHRA, CDR2 YSYEKL. The CDR3 extends over 17 amino acids.

The chain combines TRBV10-3 with TRBJ1-2; no reliable D call. V lost 2 bases and J lost 2, with 3 bases in between. Germline V gene lookup returns CDR1 ENHRY and CDR2 SYGVKD. The CDR3 spans 12 residues. CDR3 amino acids: CAISETNYGYTF. The CDR3 nucleotides read TGTGCCATCAGTGAGACAAACTATGGCTACACCTTC.

The chain combines TRBV28 with TRBJ2-3, with 10 positions matching TRBD2. The CDR3 is 14 amino acids. V lost 6 bases and J lost 7; bases outside the gene matches: 7. Germline CDR1 reads MDHEN; CDR2 reads SYDVKM. CDR3 amino acids: CASRRLAGAHTQYF. The CDR3 region has the DNA TGTGCCAGCAGGAGACTAGCGGGCGCTCATACGCAGTATTTT.

This rearrangement joins TRBV28 to TRBJ2-5; the match to TRBD1 covers 9 bases. Germline V gene lookup returns CDR1 MDHEN and CDR2 SYDVKM. This CDR3 region has 15 residues. V gave up 10 bases and J gave up 2 bases; unmatched junction bases: 11. The CDR3 nucleotides are TGTGCCATCGGTAGTTGGGGACAGGGACAAGAGACCCAGTACTTC. It codes for CAIGSWGQGQETQYF.